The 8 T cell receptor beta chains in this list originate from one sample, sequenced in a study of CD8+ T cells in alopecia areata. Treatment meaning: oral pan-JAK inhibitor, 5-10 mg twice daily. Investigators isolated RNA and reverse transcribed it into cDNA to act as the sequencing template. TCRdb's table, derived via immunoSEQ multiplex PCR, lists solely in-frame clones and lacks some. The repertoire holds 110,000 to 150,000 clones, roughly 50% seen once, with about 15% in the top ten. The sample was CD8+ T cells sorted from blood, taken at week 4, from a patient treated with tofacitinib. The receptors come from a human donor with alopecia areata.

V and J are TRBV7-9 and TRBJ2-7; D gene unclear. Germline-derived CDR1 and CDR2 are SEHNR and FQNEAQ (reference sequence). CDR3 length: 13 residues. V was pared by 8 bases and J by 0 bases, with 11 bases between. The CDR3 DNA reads TGTGCCAGCGCCTCTGCAAGCTCCTACGAGCAGTACTTC. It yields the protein CASASASSYEQYF. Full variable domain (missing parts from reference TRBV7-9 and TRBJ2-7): DTGVSQNPRHKITKRGQNVTFRCDPISEHNRLYWYRQTLGQGPEFLTYFQNEAQLEKSRLLSDRFSAERPKGSFSTLEIQRTEQGDSAMYLCASASASSYEQYFGPGTRLTVT.

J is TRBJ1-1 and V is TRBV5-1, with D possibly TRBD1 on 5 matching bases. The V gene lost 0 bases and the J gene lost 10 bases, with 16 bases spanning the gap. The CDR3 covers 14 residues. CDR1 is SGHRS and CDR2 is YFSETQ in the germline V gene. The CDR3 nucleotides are TGCGCCAGCAGCTTGGTTGGGGGTACCGATGGAGCTTTCTTT. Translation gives CASSLVGGTDGAFF. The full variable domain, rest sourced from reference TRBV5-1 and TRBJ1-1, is KAGVTQTPRYLIKTRGQQVTLSCSPISGHRSVSWYQQTPGQGLQFLFEYFSETQRNKGNFPGRFSGRQFSNSRSEMNVSTLELGDSALYLCASSLVGGTDGAFFGQGTRLTVV.

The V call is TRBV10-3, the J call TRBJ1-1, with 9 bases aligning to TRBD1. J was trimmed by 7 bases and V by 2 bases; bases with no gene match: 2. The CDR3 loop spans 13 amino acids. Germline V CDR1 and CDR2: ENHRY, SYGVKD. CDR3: CAISEGQGFEAFF. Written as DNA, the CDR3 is TGTGCCATCAGTGAGGGACAGGGGTTTGAAGCTTTCTTT.

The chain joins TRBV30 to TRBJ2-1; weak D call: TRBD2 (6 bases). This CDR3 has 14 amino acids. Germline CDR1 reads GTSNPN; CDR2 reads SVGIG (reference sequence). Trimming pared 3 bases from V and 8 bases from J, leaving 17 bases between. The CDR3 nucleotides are TGTGCCTGGAGGGATCCCTCTAGCGTCTATGAGCAGTTCTTC. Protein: CAWRDPSSVYEQFF.

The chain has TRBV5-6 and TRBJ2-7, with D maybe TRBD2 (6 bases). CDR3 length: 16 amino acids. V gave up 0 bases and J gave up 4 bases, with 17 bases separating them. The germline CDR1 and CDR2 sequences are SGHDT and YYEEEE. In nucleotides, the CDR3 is TGTGCCAGCAGCTTGGTAGGCGGCGGGGAGGATTACGAGCAGTACTTC. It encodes CASSLVGGGEDYEQYF.

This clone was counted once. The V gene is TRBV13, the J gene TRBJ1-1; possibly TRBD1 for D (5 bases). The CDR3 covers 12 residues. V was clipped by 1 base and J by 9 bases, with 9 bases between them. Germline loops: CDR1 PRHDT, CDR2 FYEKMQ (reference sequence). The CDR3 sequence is CASSLARVQAFF. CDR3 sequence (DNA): TGTGCCAGCAGCTTAGCCAGGGTCCAAGCTTTCTTT.

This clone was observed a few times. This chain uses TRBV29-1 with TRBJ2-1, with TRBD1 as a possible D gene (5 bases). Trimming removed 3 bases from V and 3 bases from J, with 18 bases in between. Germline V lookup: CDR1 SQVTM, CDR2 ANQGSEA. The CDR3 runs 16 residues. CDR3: CSVENPLGAVYNEQFF. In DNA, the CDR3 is TGCAGCGTTGAGAATCCCCTAGGGGCAGTCTACAATGAGCAGTTCTTC.

The CDR3 is CASSSPEQGTNYGYTF. The DNA for the CDR3 is TGTGCCAGCAGCTCACCCGAACAGGGGACCAACTATGGCTACACCTTC. The chain employs TRBV7-9 and TRBJ1-2; 7 nucleotides line up with TRBD1. J gave up 2 bases and V 4 bases, and 10 bases lay outside the gene matches. The CDR3 runs 16 residues. Per the germline V gene, CDR1 is SEHNR and CDR2 is FQNEAQ (reference sequence). Supplemented by reference TRBV7-9 and TRBJ1-2, the full variable domain reads DTGVSQNPRHKITKRGQNVTFRCDPISEHNRLYWYRQTLGQGPEFLTYFQNEAQLEKSRLLSDRFSAERPKGSFSTLEIQRTEQGDSAMYLCASSSPEQGTNYGYTFGSGTRLTVV.